Following are 25 T cell receptor beta chains from one sample sequenced in a study of regulatory T cells in long-lasting Graves disease. TCR beta libraries were built with iRepertoire HTBI primers and Arm-PCR of CDR3 regions. One entry per CDR3 protein, called by TCRdb with MiXCR from the multiplex PCR reads. Here the sample spans roughly 250,000 distinct CDR3 sequences, around 19% being singletons. Stated time point: newly diagnosed GD, antithyroid drugs for less than 3 months. Construction of the TCR library relied on RNA isolated from PBMCs. The same data also went into a second study, on T cells in Graves' hyperthyroidism and ophthalmopathy.

The sequencing here drew on peripheral blood mononuclear cells (PBMCs), taken at new diagnosis, from a patient treated with antithyroid drugs. Every receptor here comes from a woman aged 25 to 39 with Graves disease.

This clonotype was observed a few times. The chain uses TRBV19 and TRBJ1-4; TRBD1 is a possible D gene (6 bases). The germline V gene encodes CDR1 LNHDA and CDR2 SQIVND (reference sequence). The CDR3 runs to 16 residues. Trimming removed 3 bases from V and 0 bases from J, with 11 bases in between. In DNA, the CDR3 is TGTGCCAGTAGTATCAACAGGGCGGCAACTAATGAAAAACTGTTTTTT. Encoded protein: CASSINRAATNEKLFF.

This clonotype was seen ten or more times. Here the CDR3 DNA reads TGTGCCAGCAGCTTAGAGGCACTGAACACTGAAGCTTTCTTT. Residues: CASSLEALNTEAFF. The chain is built from TRBV7-9 and TRBJ1-1, with D unresolved. Trimming left V 1 base short and J 0 bases short, with 6 bases between. CDR3 length: 14 amino acids. CDR1 SEHNR and CDR2 FQNEAQ come from the germline V gene (reference sequence).

In its sample, this clonotype was seen many times. The CDR3 DNA sequence: TGTGCCAGCAGCTGGGCGCGGGCGGGGGGATGGGGAGAGACCCAGTACTTC. It is translated as CASSWARAGGWGETQYF. This chain joins TRBV7-2 and TRBJ2-5; 8 positions agree with TRBD2. The V segment lost 4 bases and the J segment 4 bases; nucleotides outside the gene matches: 14. The length of the CDR3 is 17 residues. Germline V gives CDR1 SGHTA, CDR2 FQGNSA.

This clonotype was observed a few times. The V and J genes are TRBV5-4 and TRBJ2-7; D is possibly TRBD1 (6 bases). CDR3 length equals 14 residues. Per the germline V gene, CDR1 is SGHNT and CDR2 is YYREEE (reference sequence). V was clipped by 4 bases and J by 3 bases, with 14 bases between them. The CDR3 is CASSNRDDNYEQYF. The CDR3 nucleotides are TGTGCCAGCAGCAACAGGGACGATAACTACGAGCAGTACTTC.

This clonotype was observed at least ten times. The V and J genes are TRBV7-9 and TRBJ2-7, with 8 bases matching TRBD1. This CDR3 has 15 amino acids. The V segment lost 5 bases and the J segment 2 bases; nucleotides outside the gene matches: 8. From germline, CDR1 is SEHNR and CDR2 FQNEAQ (reference sequence). The CDR3 spells CASSLGTGRAYEQYF. The CDR3 DNA is TGTGCCAGCAGCCTAGGGACAGGACGAGCCTACGAGCAGTACTTC.

With regard to this clonotype: The junction does not match germline at one end; this may be a read error. The chain is built from TRBV3-1 and TRBJ2-7; no firm D call. The CDR3 has 15 residues. The germline V gene has CDR1 LGHDT and CDR2 YNNKEL (reference sequence). The CDR3 bases are TGTGCCAACAGCCATTCCTCCCTTGCTGGCAACGAGCAGTACTTC. It specifies CANSHSSLAGNEQYF.

This clonotype was found a few times. The CDR3: CATSTYGTDTQYF. The CDR3 coding sequence is TGTGCCACCTCGACATATGGCACAGATACGCAGTATTTT. The rearrangement links TRBV9 to TRBJ2-3; D gene uncertain. CDR1 SGDLS and CDR2 YYNGEE come from the germline V gene. Trimming pared 9 bases from V and 1 base from J, leaving 12 bases between. CDR3 length: 13 amino acids.

There are many counts of this clonotype. The chain joins TRBV11-2 to TRBJ2-3, with 7 positions matching TRBD1. The CDR3 runs 17 residues. Unmatched junction bases numbered 8, after V lost 2 bases and J lost 0 bases. Germline V CDR1 and CDR2: SGHAT, FQNNGV. CDR3 residues: CASSLRGKGASTDTQYF. CDR3 nucleotide sequence: TGTGCCAGCAGCTTAAGGGGCAAGGGGGCGAGCACAGATACGCAGTATTTT.

This clonotype has at least ten counts. This chain uses TRBV20-1 with TRBJ2-5, with no clear D. The CDR3 length is 10 residues. The ends were cut back, 4 bases at V and 2 bases at J, with 2 bases in the middle. Looked up from germline, CDR1 is DFQATT and CDR2 is SNEGSKA (reference sequence). CDR3 in DNA: TGCAGTGCTATACAAGAGACCCAGTACTTC. This gives the protein CSAIQETQYF.

As for this clonotype: A read error is possible here, since a much larger clone lies one base away. The rearrangement uses TRBV6-5 and TRBJ2-5, with TRBD2 identical over 13 bases. From germline, CDR1 is MNHEY and CDR2 SVGAGI. This CDR3 is built from 17 residues. For the CDR3, the DNA is TGTGCCAGCAGTTACGCGGGACTAGCGGGGCCCCAAGGGACCCAGTACTTC. Encoded protein: CASSYAGLAGPQGTQYF.

This clonotype was detected only a few times. The chain couples TRBV12-3 or TRBV12-4 to TRBJ2-1, with 10 bases aligning to TRBD2. The CDR3 totals 15 residues. Trimming cost V 2 bases and J 8 bases; bases outside gene matches: 6. DNA for the CDR3: TGTGCCAGCAGTTTAATGTTACTAGCGGGGTATGAGCAGTTCTTC. Translated: CASSLMLLAGYEQFF.

Many counts were recorded for this clonotype. The rearrangement links TRBV12-3 or TRBV12-4 to TRBJ1-1; the match to TRBD1 covers 9 bases. The CDR3 contains 17 residues. The J segment lost 4 bases and the V segment lost 4 bases, leaving 13 bases of the junction unmatched. The CDR3 nucleotides are TGTGCCAGCAGTTCTACTCGTCCCGGGACAGGGACCACTGAAGCTTTCTTT. As protein: CASSSTRPGTGTTEAFF.

This sequence joins TRBV29-1 and TRBJ1-1; TRBD1 agrees at 8 bases. The trim removed 7 bases at V and 4 bases at J, leaving 11 bases unmatched. The CDR3 contains 14 residues. Germline values: CDR1 SQVTM, CDR2 ANQGSEA. The CDR3 region is CSADSRQGRTEAFF. The CDR3 DNA sequence: TGCAGCGCAGACTCCCGACAGGGGCGCACTGAAGCTTTCTTT.

This clonotype was detected ten times or more. The genes are TRBV7-9 and TRBJ1-5; possibly TRBD1 for D (5 bases). V was clipped by 5 bases and J by 2 bases, with 13 bases between them. Germline CDR1 SEHNR, CDR2 FQNEAQ (reference sequence). The CDR3 runs to 15 residues. For the CDR3, the DNA is TGTGCCAGCAGCCCCGAGGGGAGGGGCAATCAGCCCCAGCATTTT. It codes for CASSPEGRGNQPQHF.

This clonotype was seen repeatedly, ten times or more. This chain uses TRBV20-1 with TRBJ2-6; D is possibly TRBD1 (6 bases). The CDR3 runs 14 residues. Trimming removed 6 bases from V and 1 base from J, with 10 bases in between. Germline V lookup: CDR1 DFQATT, CDR2 SNEGSKA (reference sequence). The CDR3 region is CSARQDSGANVLTF. The CDR3 DNA reads TGCAGTGCACGACAGGATTCTGGGGCCAACGTCCTGACTTTC.

This clonotype was counted at least ten times. The chain employs TRBV18 and TRBJ1-3; D is undetermined. V dropped 5 bases and J dropped 1 base, with 15 bases sitting between them. The CDR3 sequence is 16 residues long. Germline V gene sequence: CDR1 KGHSH, CDR2 LQKENI. The CDR3 reads CASSSYSAESGNTIYF. CDR3 DNA sequence: TGTGCCAGCTCATCCTACTCAGCTGAATCTGGAAACACCATATATTTT.

This clonotype was seen at least ten times. The J gene is TRBJ1-4, the V gene TRBV7-9; 7 bases match TRBD1. CDR1 and CDR2 from the germline V gene are SEHNR and FQNEAQ (reference sequence). There are 15 residues in the CDR3. V was clipped by 2 bases and J by 5 bases; unmatched bases: 5. CDR3 loop: CASSLLGQSNEKLFF. CDR3 nucleotides: TGTGCCAGCAGCTTATTGGGACAGTCGAATGAAAAACTGTTTTTT.

The table lists this clonotype with many counts. This chain uses TRBV3-1 with TRBJ1-5; possibly TRBD1 for D (5 bases). The CDR3 covers 16 residues. CDR1 and CDR2 (germline): LGHDT, YNNKEL (reference sequence). The germline V and J ends were trimmed by 0 bases and 0 bases, with 9 bases remaining between them. CDR3 residues: CASSQDRGYSNQPQHF. The CDR3 nucleotides read TGTGCCAGCAGCCAAGATAGGGGTTATAGCAATCAGCCCCAGCATTTT.

This clonotype was seen repeatedly, ten times or more. The chain combines TRBV7-9 with TRBJ2-7; the D is unclear. CDR3 length: 12 amino acids. Trimming removed 7 bases at V and 5 bases at J, with 12 bases between. Per germline, CDR1 SEHNR and CDR2 FQNEAQ (reference sequence). In nucleotides, the CDR3 is TGTGCCAGCACCCGGCAGGCAAACGAGCAGTACTTC. It codes for CASTRQANEQYF.

This clonotype was observed a few times. This clone may be a read error of a much larger clone one base away. V gene TRBV7-2 combines with J gene TRBJ2-5; D is undetermined. This CDR3 has 14 amino acids. The germline gives CDR1 SGHTA, CDR2 FQGNSA. The CDR3 region is CASSLWGNQEAQYF. In DNA, the CDR3 is TGTGCCAGCAGCTTATGGGGAAACCAAGAGGCCCAGTACTTC.

The sample holds many counts of this clonotype. This chain joins TRBV6-2 or TRBV6-3 and TRBJ2-7; 9 bases fit TRBD2. CDR1 is MNHEY and CDR2 is SVGEGT in the germline V gene. The CDR3 runs 12 residues. J gave up 4 bases and V 11 bases, and 6 bases lay outside the gene matches. The CDR3 loop reads CAAAGGPYEQYF. The CDR3 nucleotides are TGTGCCGCAGCGGGGGGTCCTTACGAGCAGTACTTC.

This clonotype came up many times. The V call is TRBV6-1, the J call TRBJ1-5; D ambiguous. The germline V and J ends were trimmed by 3 bases and 7 bases, with 7 bases remaining between them. The CDR3 covers 12 residues. CDR1 is MNHNS and CDR2 is SASEGT in the germline V gene. The DNA of the CDR3 is TGTGCCAGCAGTGATAATGTACAGCCCCAGCATTTT. Translation: CASSDNVQPQHF.

This clonotype was recorded many times. One junction end disagrees with the germline gene, perhaps due to a read error. This sequence joins TRBV7-7 and TRBJ2-5; 8 bases match TRBD1. The CDR3 runs 15 residues. Germline V gene sequence: CDR1 SSHAT, CDR2 FNYEAQ (reference sequence). As DNA, the CDR3 is TGTGCTAGCAGCTTCCTACAGGGGGTAGGAGAGACCCAGTACTTC. This encodes CASSFLQGVGETQYF.

In this sample, this clonotype turned up many times. This rearrangement joins TRBV12-3 or TRBV12-4 to TRBJ2-5; 9 bases are a match to TRBD1. The CDR3 is made up of 16 amino acids. V shed 6 bases and J 5 bases; nucleotides not matched to a gene: 13. This CDR3 is CASRRTGQGKGETQYF. CDR3 DNA: TGTGCCAGCAGGAGAACCGGACAGGGGAAAGGGGAGACCCAGTACTTC.

There are many counts of this clonotype. The chain combines TRBV7-9 with TRBJ2-7; no clear D. V lost 6 bases to trimming and J lost 3 bases, with 12 bases between them. The CDR3 consists of 13 residues. Germline CDR1 and CDR2: SEHNR and FQNEAQ (reference sequence). The CDR3: CASRPGDGYEQYF. CDR3 sequence (DNA): TGTGCCAGCAGACCCGGAGATGGCTACGAGCAGTACTTC.